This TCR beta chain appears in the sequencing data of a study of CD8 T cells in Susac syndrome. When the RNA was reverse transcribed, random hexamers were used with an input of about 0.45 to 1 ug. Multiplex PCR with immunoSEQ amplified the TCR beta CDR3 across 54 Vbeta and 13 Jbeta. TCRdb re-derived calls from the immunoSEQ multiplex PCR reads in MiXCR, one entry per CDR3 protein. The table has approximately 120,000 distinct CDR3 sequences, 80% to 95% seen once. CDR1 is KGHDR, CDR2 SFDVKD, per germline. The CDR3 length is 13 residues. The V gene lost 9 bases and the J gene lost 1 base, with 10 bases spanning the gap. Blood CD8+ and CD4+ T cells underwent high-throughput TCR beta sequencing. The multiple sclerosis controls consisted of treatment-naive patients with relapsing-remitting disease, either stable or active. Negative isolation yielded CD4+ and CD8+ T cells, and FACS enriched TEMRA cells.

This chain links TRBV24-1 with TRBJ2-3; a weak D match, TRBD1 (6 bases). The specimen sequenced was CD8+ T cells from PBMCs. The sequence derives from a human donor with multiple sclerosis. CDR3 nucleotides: TGTGCCACCCGGGACACCGGCACAGATACGCAGTATTTT. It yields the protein CATRDTGTDTQYF.